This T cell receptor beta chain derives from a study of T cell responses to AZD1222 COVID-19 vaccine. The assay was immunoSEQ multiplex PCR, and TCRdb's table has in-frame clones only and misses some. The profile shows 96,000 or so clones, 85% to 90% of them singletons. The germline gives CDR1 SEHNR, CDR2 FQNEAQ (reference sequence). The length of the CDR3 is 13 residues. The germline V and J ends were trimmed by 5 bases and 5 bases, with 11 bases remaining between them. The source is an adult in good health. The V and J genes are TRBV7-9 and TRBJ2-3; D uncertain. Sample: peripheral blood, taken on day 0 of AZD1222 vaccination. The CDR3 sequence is CASSLQGKDTQYF. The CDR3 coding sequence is TGTGCCAGCAGCCTACAAGGGAAAGATACGCAGTATTTT.